This TCR beta chain was sequenced in a study of CD8+ T cells in alopecia areata. Study at large: Tofacitinib was taken orally by treated patients, and the dose was 5 to 10 mg twice daily.

The CDR3 runs to 13 residues. Germline V gene sequence: CDR1 SQVTM, CDR2 ANQGSEA. Between the trimmed V and J ends, which lost 0 bases and 3 bases, there was a span of 6 bases. Treatment of the sample: oral pan-JAK inhibitor, 5-10 mg twice daily. Sorting from PBMCs produced CD4+ and CD8+ T cells. RNA was extracted and reverse transcribed into cDNA as the sequencing template. Sequenced by immunoSEQ multiplex PCR; TCRdb stores in-frame clones only, minus some. The sample lists 200,000 to 250,000 clones, over 60% occurring once. The J gene is TRBJ1-5, the V gene TRBV29-1; D uncertain. This sequence originates from a human donor with alopecia areata. The sample consisted of CD4+ T cells sorted from blood, taken around week 42, from a patient treated with tofacitinib. The CDR3 sequence: CSVEEAHNQPQHF. In DNA, the CDR3 is TGCAGCGTTGAAGAGGCCCACAATCAGCCCCAGCATTTT.